Shown below are 10 T cell receptor beta chains from a single sample sequenced in a study of shared clonotypes between healthy human individuals. Sequenced by immunoSEQ multiplex PCR; TCRdb stores in-frame clones only, minus some. There are about 2.4 million clones in the sample; around nine tenths occur only once, and under 0.15% lies in the top ten. Sequencing input: naive CD4+ T cells sorted from blood. Described subset: CD45RA+ positively selected. All receptors derive from a man aged 18 to 29 in good health.

The chain employs TRBV9 and TRBJ2-1; D is unclear. The CDR3 is made up of 15 amino acids. Per the germline V gene, CDR1 is SGDLS and CDR2 is YYNGEE. V lost 1 base and J 5 bases, leaving 13 bases between the germline ends. The CDR3 DNA sequence: TGTGCCAGCAGCGTAAGTCAGCTTGGCGACAATGAGCAGTTCTTC. It is translated as CASSVSQLGDNEQFF.

The table lists this clone with a count of one. The genes are TRBV28 and TRBJ1-1, with no clear D. The germline V and J ends were trimmed by 2 bases and 11 bases, with 12 bases remaining between them. The CDR3 is 12 amino acids. The germline V gene has CDR1 MDHEN and CDR2 SYDVKM. The CDR3 DNA reads TGTGCCAGCAGTTTACCCGTCTACGGGGCTTTCTTT. Encoded protein: CASSLPVYGAFF. The variable domain in full, completed from reference TRBV28 and TRBJ1-1, reads DVKVTQSSRYLVKRTGEKVFLECVQDMDHENMFWYRQDPGLGLRLIYFSYDVKMKEKGDIPEGYSVSREKKERFSLILESASTNQTSMYLCASSLPVYGAFFGQGTRLTVV.

The J gene is TRBJ2-2, the V gene TRBV5-1; TRBD2 is a possible D gene (5 bases). Germline V gene data show CDR1 as SGHRS and CDR2 as YFSETQ. This CDR3 has 14 residues. Deletions cut 4 bases from V and 6 bases from J, with 13 bases between. CDR3 sequence (DNA): TGCGCCAGCAGCATCGAGGCGGGCCCCGGGGAGCTGTTTTTT. Translated, it gives CASSIEAGPGELFF.

On this clone itself: At the DNA level, this CDR3 is encoded by other sequences in the same sample as well. The chain employs TRBV2 and TRBJ2-1; 8 positions agree with TRBD1. This CDR3 region has 12 residues. V was pared by 9 bases and J by 6 bases, with 4 bases of the junction left unmatched. Germline assignment: CDR1 SNHLY and CDR2 FYNNEI. As DNA, the CDR3 is TGTGCCAGTTCAGGGGGCTCCAATGAGCAGTTCTTC. Encoded protein: CASSGGSNEQFF.

The chain has TRBV29-1 and TRBJ2-7; either TRBD1 or TRBD2 may supply D (6 bases each). Germline V lookup: CDR1 SQVTM, CDR2 ANQGSEA. This CDR3 comprises 17 residues. Trimming removed 4 bases at V and 2 bases at J, with 24 bases between. The CDR3 loop reads CSVGIPPRDNLPYEQYF. Written as DNA, the CDR3 is TGCAGCGTTGGAATCCCACCGCGGGACAACCTTCCCTACGAGCAGTACTTC.

The gene calls are TRBV15 and TRBJ1-5; 7 nucleotides agree with TRBD1. The CDR3 runs to 16 residues. The germline gives CDR1 LNHNV, CDR2 YYDKDF (reference sequence). The trim removed 0 bases at V and 7 bases at J, leaving 9 bases unmatched. Written as DNA, the CDR3 is TGTGCCACCAGCAGAGAACCCCATACAGGGGCGCAGCCCCAGCATTTT. This sequence encodes CATSREPHTGAQPQHF.

A remark on this clone: Other nucleotide sequences from this sample produce the same CDR3. V usage is TRBV30 and J usage is TRBJ2-1; TRBD2 aligns across 7 bases. In germline, CDR1 is GTSNPN, CDR2 SVGIG (reference sequence). Trimming at V came to 5 bases and at J to 0 bases, leaving 10 bases not matched to a gene. The CDR3 consists of 16 residues. The CDR3 nucleotides are TGTGCCTGGGAATTGGGACGGACTAGCTCCTACAATGAGCAGTTCTTC. Residues: CAWELGRTSSYNEQFF.

The chain is built from TRBV11-2 and TRBJ2-3; 11 bases are a match to TRBD2. J was trimmed by 4 bases and V by 5 bases; bases with no gene match: 5. From germline, CDR1 is SGHAT and CDR2 FQNNGV. The CDR3 runs 15 residues. CDR3 in DNA: TGTGCCAGCAGCCCAACTAGCGGGGGTGCAGATACGCAGTATTTT. Translating it yields CASSPTSGGADTQYF.

This rearrangement joins TRBV5-1 to TRBJ1-6; D remains unclear. Germline CDR1 and CDR2: SGHRS and YFSETQ. V shed 4 bases and J shed 2 bases, with 10 bases lying between them. This CDR3 comprises 15 residues. CDR3 nucleotides: TGCGCCAGCAGCATCGGGGTTCCCTATAATTCACCCCTCCACTTT. This gives the protein CASSIGVPYNSPLHF.

The rearrangement uses TRBV10-1 and TRBJ2-1; 11 nucleotides line up with TRBD2. Germline CDR1 WNHNN, CDR2 SYGVQD (reference sequence). The J segment lost 2 bases and the V segment lost 3 bases, leaving 3 bases of the junction unmatched. This CDR3 spans 16 amino acids. The CDR3 region has the DNA TGCGCCAGCAGTGAACTAGCGGGAGTCCCCTACAATGAGCAGTTCTTC. It encodes CASSELAGVPYNEQFF.